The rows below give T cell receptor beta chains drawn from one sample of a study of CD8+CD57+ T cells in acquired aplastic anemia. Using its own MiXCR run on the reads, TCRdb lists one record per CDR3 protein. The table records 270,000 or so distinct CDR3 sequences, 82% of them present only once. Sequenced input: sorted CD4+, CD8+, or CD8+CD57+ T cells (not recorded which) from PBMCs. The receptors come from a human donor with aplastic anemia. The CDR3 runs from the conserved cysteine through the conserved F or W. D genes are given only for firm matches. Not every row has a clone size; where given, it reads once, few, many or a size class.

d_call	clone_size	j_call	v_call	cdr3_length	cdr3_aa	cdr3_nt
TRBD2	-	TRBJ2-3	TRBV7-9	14	CASSLAGGAHTESF	TGTGCCAGCAGCTTAGCGGGAGGGGCCCACACAGAGTCTTTT
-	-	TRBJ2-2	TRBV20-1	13	CSPLDVDTGELFF	TGCAGTCCCTTGGACGTTGACACCGGGGAGCTGTTTTTT
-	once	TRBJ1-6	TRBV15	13	CATSRGANSPLHF	TGTGCCACCAGCAGAGGGGCTAACTCACCCCTCCACTTT
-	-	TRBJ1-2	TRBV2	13	CASSDGVIDEQIF	TGTGCCAGCAGTGATGGCGTGATAGATGAGCAGATCTTC
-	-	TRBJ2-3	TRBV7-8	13	CASGFGGGPETHF	TGTGCCAGCGGCTTCGGGGGCGGTCCTGAGACGCATTTT
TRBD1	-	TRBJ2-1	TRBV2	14	CASGDSGTGTQQFF	TGTGCCAGCGGGGACAGCGGCACAGGTACGCAGCAGTTCTTC
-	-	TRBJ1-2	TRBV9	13	CASSEGLATRYFF	TGTGCCAGCAGCGAAGGCCTTGCTACGCGCTATTTTTTC
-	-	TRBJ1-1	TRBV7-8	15	CASSLALAPDTQAFF	TGTGCCAGCAGCTTAGCGCTAGCTCCGGATACTCAGGCTTTCTTT
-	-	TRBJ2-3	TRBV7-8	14	CASSLASSPGEPQF	TGTGCCAGCAGCTTAGCGTCCAGCCCGGGGGAGCCCCAGTTT
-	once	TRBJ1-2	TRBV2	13	CASRDGGTGTQTF	TGTGCCAGCAGGGACGGGGGCACAGGTACGCAGACCTTT
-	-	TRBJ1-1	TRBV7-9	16	CASSSTVRVAVSEAFF	TGTGCCAGCAGCTCGACGGTCAGGGTTGCAGTATCTGAAGCTTTCTTT
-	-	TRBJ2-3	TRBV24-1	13	CASGEGDTEAQYF	TGTGCCAGCGGGGAAGGGGACACAGAAGCGCAGTATTTT
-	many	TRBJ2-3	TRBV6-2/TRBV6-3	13	CASSYESGDTQYF	TGTGCCAGCAGTTACGAGAGTGGGGATACGCAGTATTTT
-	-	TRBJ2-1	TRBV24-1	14	CATGTTGSRDEQFF	TGTGCCACCGGGACAACGGGGAGTAGGGATGAGCAGTTCTTC
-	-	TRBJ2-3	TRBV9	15	CASSVEEQGIDTQYF	TGTGCCAGCAGCGTAGAGGAACAGGGAATAGATACGCAGTATTTT
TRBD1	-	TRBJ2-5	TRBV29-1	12	CSARTGGETQYF	TGCAGCGCCCGGACAGGCGGGGAGACCCAGTACTTC
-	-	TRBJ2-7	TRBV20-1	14	CSARDRSVLREQYF	TGCAGTGCTAGAGATAGGTCGGTTTTGCGAGAGCAGTACTTC
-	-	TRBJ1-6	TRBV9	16	CASRVGGNIQYSPLHF	TGTGCCAGCAGAGTGGGTGGGAACATTCAGTACTCCCCCCTCCACTTT
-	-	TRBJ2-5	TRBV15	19	CATSLSGVRAGGDQETQYF	TGTGCCACCAGCCTATCGGGGGTGAGGGCAGGGGGTGATCAGGAGACCCAGTACTTC
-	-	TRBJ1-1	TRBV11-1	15	CASSLTGGGQDEAFF	TGCGCCAGCAGCTTGACAGGCGGAGGGCAAGATGAAGCTTTCTTT
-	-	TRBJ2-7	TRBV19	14	CASSIDPASYEQYF	TGTGCCAGTAGTATAGATCCGGCCAGCTACGAGCAGTACTTC
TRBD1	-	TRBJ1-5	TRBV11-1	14	CASSSRDRDQPQHF	TGTGCCAGCAGCTCACGGGACAGGGATCAGCCCCAGCATTTT
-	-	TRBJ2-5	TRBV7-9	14	CATSSTASQETRYF	TGTGCCACCAGCAGTACAGCCAGCCAAGAGACCCGGTACTTC
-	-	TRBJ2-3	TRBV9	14	CASSGDGGGDTQYF	TGTGCCAGCAGCGGGGATGGGGGAGGAGATACGCAGTATTTT
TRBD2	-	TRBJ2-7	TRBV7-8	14	CASSSPGGSDEQYF	TGTGCCAGCAGCTCGCCGGGAGGTAGCGATGAGCAGTACTTC
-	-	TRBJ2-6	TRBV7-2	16	CASSRAGSYGANGLTF	TGTGCCAGCAGCAGAGCGGGTAGCTACGGGGCCAACGGCCTGACTTTC
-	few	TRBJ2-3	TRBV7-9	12	CASSPSGDTQYF	TGTGCCAGCAGCCCCTCTGGGGATACGCAGTATTTT
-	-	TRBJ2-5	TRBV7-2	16	CASSFHSDGRDLTQYF	TGTGCCAGCAGTTTTCATTCAGACGGGAGAGACCTGACCCAGTACTTC
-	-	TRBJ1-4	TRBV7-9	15	CASSWSGGSNYDLFF	TGTGCCAGCAGCTGGAGCGGAGGGTCTAACTATGACCTGTTTTTT
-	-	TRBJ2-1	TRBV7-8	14	CASSPTGVPDAQFF	TGTGCCAGCAGCCCAACGGGAGTCCCCGATGCGCAGTTTTTC
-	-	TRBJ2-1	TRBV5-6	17	CASSLERGGGAYNEQFF	TGTGCCAGCAGCTTGGAGAGGGGGGGGGGTGCCTACAATGAGCAGTTCTTC
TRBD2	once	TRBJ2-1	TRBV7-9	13	CASSFTSAMGSSF	TGTGCCAGCAGCTTTACTAGCGCAATGGGGAGTTCTTTC
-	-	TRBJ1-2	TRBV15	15	CATSRGGLANYGYTF	TGTGCCACCAGCAGAGGCGGGCTAGCTAACTATGGCTACACCTTC